This entry features one TCR beta chain sequence. Antigen: not known. This sample is part of a study of shared clonotypes between healthy human individuals. Germline V CDR1 and CDR2: SGHDT, YYEEEE. Between the trimmed V and J ends, which lost 2 bases and 4 bases, there was a span of 15 bases. The CDR3 totals 15 residues. General observations from the study: Rarefaction showed sorted-subset sequencing was incomplete despite large depth. Shared clonotypes across all four donors exceeded non-shared ones in generation probability.

Sequencing was at deep level. Every subset had its genomic DNA shared out evenly among several immunoSEQ plates. The table came from immunoSEQ multiplex PCR; TCRdb's copy has only in-frame clones and leaves some out. The sample records about 2.3 million clones, roughly 93% being singletons. The TCR originated in a man between 18 and 35 years old in good health. Some clones in this sample may be carry-over from other donors' samples. The chain carries TRBV5-6 and TRBJ2-5, with D uncertain. The specimen was naive CD4+ T cells from PBMCs. Indicated subset: CD45RA+ positively selected. The CDR3 protein is CASSFGTESGETQYF. In DNA, the CDR3 is TGTGCCAGCAGCTTTGGTACTGAGAGTGGAGAGACCCAGTACTTC.